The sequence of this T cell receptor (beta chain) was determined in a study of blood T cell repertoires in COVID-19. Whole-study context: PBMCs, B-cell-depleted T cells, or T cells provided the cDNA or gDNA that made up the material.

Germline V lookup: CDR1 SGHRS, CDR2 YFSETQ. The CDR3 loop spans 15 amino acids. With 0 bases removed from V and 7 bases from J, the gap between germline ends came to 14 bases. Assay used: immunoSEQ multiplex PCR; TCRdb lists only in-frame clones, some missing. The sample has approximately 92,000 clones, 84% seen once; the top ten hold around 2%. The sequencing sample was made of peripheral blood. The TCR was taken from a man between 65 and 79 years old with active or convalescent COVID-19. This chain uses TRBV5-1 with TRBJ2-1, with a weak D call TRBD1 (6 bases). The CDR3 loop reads CASSLGQAKGNEQFF. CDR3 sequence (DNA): TGCGCCAGCAGCTTGGGACAGGCCAAAGGGAATGAGCAGTTCTTC.